These 26 T cell receptor beta chains were sequenced from one sample in a study of shared clonotypes between healthy human individuals. CD45RO-negative, CCR7-selected cells formed the naive CD8 fraction, which excluded terminally differentiated effector memory CD45RA+ cells. The method was immunoSEQ multiplex PCR; TCRdb's version includes in-frame clones alone and lacks a portion of them. The sample contains around 610,000 clones, about 96% of which appear only once. Sequencing was performed on naive CD8+ T cells sorted from blood. The receptors derive from a woman between 25 and 40 years old in good health.

In its sample, this clone was seen once. The rearrangement links TRBV28 to TRBJ2-7; D unresolved. Trimming took off 4 bases at V and 5 bases at J, with 12 bases between the two ends. CDR3 size: 13 residues. Per the germline V gene, CDR1 is MDHEN and CDR2 is SYDVKM. The CDR3 protein is CASSSTDPHEQYF. CDR3 bases: TGTGCCAGCAGTTCCACAGATCCGCACGAGCAGTACTTC.

The chain recombines TRBV2 with TRBJ2-1; D is ambiguous. Germline V gene lookup returns CDR1 SNHLY and CDR2 FYNNEI. This CDR3 contains 12 residues. Trimming removed 2 bases from V and 6 bases from J, with 5 bases in between. In nucleotides, the CDR3 is TGTGCCAGCAGTGAACTTAGCAATGAGCAGTTCTTC. Translated: CASSELSNEQFF.

The V call is TRBV5-1, the J call TRBJ2-5; TRBD1 agrees at 10 bases. Trimming at V came to 4 bases and at J to 5 bases, leaving 2 bases not matched to a gene. The CDR3 length is 13 residues. Germline V gene sequence: CDR1 SGHRS, CDR2 YFSETQ. The CDR3, as DNA: TGCGCCAGCAGCCGGGGACAGGGGGAGACCCAGTACTTC. Its translation is CASSRGQGETQYF.

The CDR3 reads CASLPGQVDGNQPQHF. CDR3 DNA: TGTGCCAGTTTACCCGGACAGGTTGATGGCAATCAGCCCCAGCATTTT. The chain combines TRBV19 with TRBJ1-5; 7 nucleotides line up with TRBD1. The CDR3 totals 16 residues. V was pared by 8 bases and J by 2 bases, with 12 bases of the junction left unmatched. Germline V gene lookup returns CDR1 LNHDA and CDR2 SQIVND (reference sequence).

V gene TRBV7-9 combines with J gene TRBJ2-5, with TRBD2 as a possible D gene (5 bases). CDR3 size: 15 residues. Germline CDR1 is SEHNR and CDR2 is FQNEAQ (reference sequence). The V gene lost 4 bases and the J gene lost 0 bases, with 12 bases spanning the gap. The CDR3 DNA reads TGTGCCAGCAGCTCAACGGGAACAGACCAAGAGACCCAGTACTTC. It translates to CASSSTGTDQETQYF.

The V gene is TRBV7-9, the J gene TRBJ2-7; no firm D call. The V end lost 4 bases, the J end lost 4 bases, and 8 bases lay between the germline ends. The CDR3 is 12 amino acids. Germline lookup yields CDR1 SEHNR and CDR2 FQNEAQ (reference sequence). CDR3 sequence: CASSSYEYEQYF. In nucleotides, the CDR3 is TGTGCCAGCAGCTCTTATGAATACGAGCAGTACTTC. The full variable domain, rest sourced from reference TRBV7-9 and TRBJ2-7, is DTGVSQNPRHKITKRGQNVTFRCDPISEHNRLYWYRQTLGQGPEFLTYFQNEAQLEKSRLLSDRFSAERPKGSFSTLEIQRTEQGDSAMYLCASSSYEYEQYFGPGTRLTVT.

CDR3 residues: CATSEKGQGYEQYF. CDR3 nucleotide sequence: TGTGCCACCAGCGAGAAAGGACAGGGTTACGAGCAGTACTTC. This chain links TRBV15 with TRBJ2-7, with 8 bases matching TRBD1. In germline, CDR1 is LNHNV, CDR2 YYDKDF (reference sequence). The CDR3 has 14 residues. V lost 5 bases and J lost 4; bases outside the gene matches: 7.

This chain links TRBV28 with TRBJ2-1; a possible D gene is TRBD1 (6 bases). Per the germline V gene, CDR1 is MDHEN and CDR2 is SYDVKM. V dropped 3 bases and J dropped 7 bases, with 10 bases sitting between them. CDR3 length equals 13 residues. The CDR3 protein is CASSFTGLNEQFF. As DNA, the CDR3 is TGTGCCAGCAGTTTCACAGGGCTGAATGAGCAGTTCTTC.

The chain employs TRBV19 and TRBJ2-2, with D perhaps TRBD1 or TRBD2 (5 bases each). Trimming removed 7 bases at V and 7 bases at J, with 19 bases between. This CDR3 has 15 residues. From germline, CDR1 is LNHDA and CDR2 SQIVND (reference sequence). This chain's CDR3 is CASTWDGSESGELFF. CDR3 nucleotides: TGTGCCAGTACCTGGGACGGGTCTGAGAGCGGGGAGCTGTTTTTT.

The V call is TRBV2, the J call TRBJ2-5, with D possibly called TRBD1 or TRBD2 (5 bases each). The V end lost 7 bases, the J end lost 12 bases, and 12 bases lay between the germline ends. The CDR3 is made up of 10 amino acids. Germline-derived CDR1 and CDR2 are SNHLY and FYNNEI. CDR3 DNA: TGTGCCAGCACAGAGGGGCGCGAGTACTTC. Its translation is CASTEGREYF. Together with reference TRBV2 and TRBJ2-5, the CDR3 gives the full variable domain: EPEVTQTPSHQVTQMGQEVILRCVPISNHLYFYWYRQILGQKVEFLVSFYNNEISEKSEIFDDQFSVERPDGSNFTLKIRSTKLEDSAMYFCASTEGREYFGPGTRLLVL.

This clone was recorded only once. The rearrangement uses TRBV9 and TRBJ1-1, with 8 bases aligning to TRBD1. CDR3 length: 15 residues. The V segment lost 5 bases and the J segment 2 bases; nucleotides outside the gene matches: 8. The germline V gene has CDR1 SGDLS and CDR2 YYNGEE. Written as DNA, the CDR3 is TGTGCCAGCAGTGGGGGGGACAGGCTCAACACTGAAGCTTTCTTT. Its protein product is CASSGGDRLNTEAFF.

V and J are TRBV28 and TRBJ2-7; 9 bases are shared with TRBD2. This CDR3 spans 15 amino acids. With 10 bases clipped from V and 4 bases from J, the junction kept 14 bases outside the gene matches. Looked up from germline, CDR1 is MDHEN and CDR2 is SYDVKM. The CDR3 region is CATLTAGTSSYEQYF. CDR3 nucleotide sequence: TGTGCCACCCTAACCGCCGGGACTAGCTCGTACGAGCAGTACTTC.

The chain carries TRBV7-8 and TRBJ2-5; perhaps TRBD2 as D (6 bases). CDR3 length: 16 residues. Trimming stripped 3 bases from V and 3 bases from J, with 17 bases between. Germline loops: CDR1 SGHVS, CDR2 FQNEAQ. CDR3 region: CASSFPRFLAKETQYF. DNA for the CDR3: TGTGCCAGCAGCTTCCCGAGGTTCCTAGCGAAAGAGACCCAGTACTTC.

Comment on this clone: Other DNA sequences in the sample encode the same CDR3. The genes are TRBV29-1 and TRBJ2-2; 8 nucleotides agree with TRBD1. The J segment lost 5 bases and the V segment lost 6 bases, leaving 2 bases of the junction unmatched. Germline loops: CDR1 SQVTM, CDR2 ANQGSEA. The CDR3 is made up of 12 amino acids. CDR3 protein: CSVDRETGELFF. CDR3 in DNA: TGCAGCGTGGACAGGGAAACCGGGGAGCTGTTTTTT.

This chain joins TRBV5-6 and TRBJ2-5; no firm D call. Trimming removed 3 bases at V and 0 bases at J, with 0 bases between. CDR1 SGHDT and CDR2 YYEEEE come from the germline V gene. CDR3 length: 11 amino acids. CDR3 bases: TGTGCCAGCAGCTACCAAGAGACCCAGTACTTC. Amino acid sequence: CASSYQETQYF.

This sequence joins TRBV28 and TRBJ1-1; TRBD1 might be the D (5 bases). The V and J ends lost 3 bases and 5 bases respectively, with 10 bases between them. The CDR3 consists of 13 residues. Per the germline V gene, CDR1 is MDHEN and CDR2 is SYDVKM. The CDR3 protein is CASSFYRGTEAFF. The CDR3 DNA sequence: TGTGCCAGCAGTTTTTATAGGGGAACTGAAGCTTTCTTT.

The J gene is TRBJ2-7, the V gene TRBV28; D is perhaps TRBD2 (5 bases). Trimming shortened V by 4 bases and J by 4 bases, and 11 bases separated the two germline ends. The V gene's germline CDR1 is MDHEN and CDR2 SYDVKM. The CDR3 loop spans 13 amino acids. This CDR3 is CASSYGLLYEQYF. CDR3 bases: TGTGCCAGCAGTTATGGACTTCTATACGAGCAGTACTTC.

The V call is TRBV28, the J call TRBJ1-3, with unresolved D. The CDR3 runs 13 residues. The V gene's germline CDR1 is MDHEN and CDR2 SYDVKM. V gave up 6 bases and J gave up 9 bases, with 15 bases separating them. CDR3 in DNA: TGTGCCAGCAGGGGGTTGGGTTCGGGCACCATATATTTT. Its translation is CASRGLGSGTIYF.

This chain uses TRBV5-4 with TRBJ2-7, with 7 bases fitting TRBD2. CDR3 length equals 13 residues. CDR1 and CDR2 from the germline V gene are SGHNT and YYREEE (reference sequence). V was clipped by 4 bases and J by 2 bases; unmatched bases: 3. CDR3 nucleotides: TGTGCCAGCAGCCCCGGGACTACCTACGAGCAGTACTTC. It yields the protein CASSPGTTYEQYF.

This clone was observed a few times. The chain uses TRBV21-1 and TRBJ2-2. TRBV21-1 is noted as a pseudogene. CDR3 length: 15 amino acids. CDR3 in amino acids: CASSISSSYTGLTGF. In DNA form, the CDR3 reads TGTGCCAGCAGTATAAGCTCTAGCTACACAGGCTTGACCGGTTTT.

CDR3 DNA: TGTGCCAGCAGTTGGGACAGGGGAAGACGGGAGGCACAAGAGACCCAGTACTTC. This encodes CASSWDRGRREAQETQYF. The rearrangement uses TRBV28 and TRBJ2-5, with 10 bases lining up with TRBD1. The V gene's germline CDR1 is MDHEN and CDR2 SYDVKM. The CDR3 contains 18 residues. V was pared by 4 bases and J by 2 bases, with 13 bases of the junction left unmatched.

CDR3 sequence reads: CASALLESYEQYF. The CDR3 nucleotides read TGTGCCAGCGCTCTGCTAGAGTCCTACGAGCAGTACTTC. V is TRBV7-8 and J is TRBJ2-7; no definite D call. This CDR3 is 13 amino acids long. V was trimmed by 8 bases and J by 1 base, leaving 12 bases between them. The germline V gene encodes CDR1 SGHVS and CDR2 FQNEAQ.

The rearrangement links TRBV5-6 to TRBJ1-1; D gene uncertain. Trimming left V 0 bases short and J 2 bases short, with 14 bases between. CDR1 SGHDT and CDR2 YYEEEE come from the germline V gene. The CDR3 covers 16 residues. CDR3 sequence: CASSLAARGTNTEAFF. CDR3 DNA: TGTGCCAGCAGCTTGGCCGCGCGGGGAACCAACACTGAAGCTTTCTTT.

The chain is built from TRBV5-4 and TRBJ2-5, with TRBD2 identical over 10 bases. The CDR3 has 15 residues. Germline assignment: CDR1 SGHNT and CDR2 YYREEE (reference sequence). The trim removed 3 bases at V and 1 base at J, leaving 3 bases unmatched. CDR3 amino acids: CASSYIAGGQETQYF. For the CDR3, the DNA is TGTGCCAGCAGCTACATAGCGGGAGGCCAAGAGACCCAGTACTTC.

The chain joins TRBV27 to TRBJ2-7; a weak D match, TRBD2 (5 bases). The CDR3 is 17 residues long. Germline-derived CDR1 and CDR2 are MNHEY and SMNVEV (reference sequence). Trimming pared 0 bases from V and 2 bases from J, leaving 17 bases between. In DNA form, the CDR3 reads TGTGCCAGCAGTTTATCGTTTCGGGGAACCAAGCCCTACGAGCAGTACTTC. As protein: CASSLSFRGTKPYEQYF.

This clone showed up just once. The rearrangement uses TRBV4-1 and TRBJ2-1; D ambiguous. The CDR3 spans 12 residues. In germline, CDR1 is MGHRA, CDR2 YSYEKL. Deletions cut 3 bases from V and 8 bases from J, with 8 bases between. DNA for the CDR3: TGCGCCAGCAGCCAGGCCCGATATGAGCAGTTCTTC. It codes for CASSQARYEQFF.